Listed here are 26 T cell receptor beta chains from one sample, sequenced in a study of regulatory T cells in long-lasting Graves disease. TCR beta libraries were built with iRepertoire HTBI primers and Arm-PCR of CDR3 regions. TCRdb processed the multiplex PCR reads anew with MiXCR; each CDR3 protein has one entry. Of almost 450,000 distinct CDR3 sequences in the sample, roughly 17% were seen once. Time point reported: newly diagnosed GD, antithyroid drugs for less than 3 months. RNA from PBMCs was the source of the TCR library. The same data also contributed to another study, on T cells in Graves' hyperthyroidism and ophthalmopathy.

This sample comprised peripheral blood mononuclear cells (PBMCs), obtained at new diagnosis, from a patient treated with antithyroid drugs. The origin of the receptors is a woman aged 25 to 39 with Graves disease.

This clonotype has at least ten counts. V and J are TRBV12-3 or TRBV12-4 and TRBJ2-1; 10 bases align to TRBD1. J gave up 6 bases and V 6 bases, and 5 bases lay outside the gene matches. The CDR3 contains 14 residues. The CDR3 here is CASRTGGPVNEQFF. The CDR3, as DNA: TGTGCCAGCAGGACAGGGGGCCCGGTCAATGAGCAGTTCTTC.

J is TRBJ2-2 and V is TRBV20-1; D is uncertain. This CDR3 is built from 13 residues. Per germline, CDR1 DFQATT and CDR2 SNEGSKA (reference sequence). V lost 3 bases and J 6 bases, leaving 11 bases between the germline ends. CDR3 amino acids: CSASGPSSGELFF. The CDR3 nucleotides read TGCAGTGCTAGCGGCCCCTCCTCCGGGGAGCTGTTTTTT.

This clonotype was recorded at least ten times. V usage is TRBV20-1 and J usage is TRBJ2-7, with D unclear. The CDR3 loop spans 14 amino acids. The V and J ends lost 0 bases and 5 bases respectively, with 14 bases between them. CDR1 is DFQATT and CDR2 is SNEGSKA in the germline V gene (reference sequence). CDR3 in amino acids: CSARERKLAHEQYF. CDR3 in DNA: TGCAGTGCTAGAGAAAGAAAGCTTGCCCACGAGCAGTACTTC.

This clonotype came up a few times. The rearrangement links TRBV12-3 or TRBV12-4 to TRBJ2-5, with 11 bases identical to TRBD2. V trimming: 4 bases; J trimming: 3 bases; junction bases outside the gene matches: 7. The CDR3 loop spans 16 amino acids. CDR3 sequence (DNA): TGTGCCAGCAGTTCCGCCGGGACTAGCGGAAAAGAGACCCAGTACTTC. Protein sequence: CASSSAGTSGKETQYF.

This clonotype showed up many times. The rearrangement uses TRBV18 and TRBJ2-7, with D uncertain. Per the germline V gene, CDR1 is KGHSH and CDR2 is LQKENI. This CDR3 spans 12 amino acids. Trimming left V 2 bases short and J 1 base short, with 3 bases between. CDR3 residues: CASSPESYEQYF. In DNA, the CDR3 is TGTGCCAGCTCACCAGAATCCTACGAGCAGTACTTC.

The CDR3 DNA follows: TGTGCCAGCAGCTCCCCCAGGAAACGCCACTACGAGCAGTACTTC. Translation gives CASSSPRKRHYEQYF. The chain recombines TRBV11-2 with TRBJ2-7, with D unresolved. V gave up 4 bases and J gave up 3 bases, with 16 bases separating them. Germline V gene data show CDR1 as SGHAT and CDR2 as FQNNGV. The CDR3 loop spans 15 amino acids. Complete variable domain (other parts from reference TRBV11-2 and TRBJ2-7): EAGVAQSPRYKIIEKRQSVAFWCNPISGHATLYWYQQILGQGPKLLIQFQNNGVVDDSQLPKDRFSAERLKGVDSTLKIQPAKLEDSAVYLCASSSPRKRHYEQYFGPGTRLTVT.

The table lists this clonotype with a few counts. With a much larger clone just one base away, this may be a read error. The rearrangement uses TRBV30 and TRBJ2-1; 10 bases line up with TRBD2. Germline CDR1 reads GTSNPN; CDR2 reads SVGIG (reference sequence). The CDR3 extends over 15 amino acids. CDR3 sequence: CAWSLLAGFFNERFF. The CDR3 nucleotides are TGTGCCTGGAGCCTACTAGCGGGATTTTTCAATGAGCGGTTCTTC.

This clonotype was counted many times. This chain joins TRBV27 and TRBJ1-1; a weak D match, TRBD1 (5 bases). Trimming cost V 10 bases and J 0 bases, with 15 bases left between them. Germline V gene sequence: CDR1 MNHEY, CDR2 SMNVEV (reference sequence). The CDR3 totals 14 residues. CDR3 nucleotide sequence: TGTGCCACCCTCCGGAACAGGATGAACACTGAAGCTTTCTTT. Its translation: CATLRNRMNTEAFF.

Of note for this clonotype: A read error may explain this, as a much larger clone is one base away. The rearrangement joins TRBV3-1 to TRBJ2-5; tentative D call: TRBD2 (6 bases). CDR1 and CDR2 (germline): LGHDT, YNNKEL (reference sequence). CDR3 size: 13 residues. The germline V and J ends were trimmed by 4 bases and 6 bases, with 12 bases remaining between them. The CDR3 is CASSLGLEQTQYF. The CDR3 DNA reads TGTGCCAGCAGCCTGGGACTTGAACAGACCCAGTACTTC.

This chain joins TRBV18 and TRBJ2-6; 10 positions match TRBD1. The length of the CDR3 is 19 residues. Germline CDR1 and CDR2: KGHSH and LQKENI. Unmatched junction bases numbered 8, after V lost 3 bases and J lost 0 bases. The CDR3 reads CASSPQTGTGASGANVLTF. The DNA of the CDR3 is TGTGCCAGCTCACCTCAGACCGGGACAGGGGCCTCTGGGGCCAACGTCCTGACTTTC.

This clonotype was seen many times. The V call is TRBV28, the J call TRBJ2-3, with D possibly being TRBD2 (6 bases). The CDR3 consists of 11 residues. V was shortened by 8 bases and J by 15 bases, with 18 bases between the two germline ends. Germline V gene sequence: CDR1 MDHEN, CDR2 SYDVKM. The DNA of the CDR3 is TGTGCCAGCTCGAGGCTAGCGAGTTATTATTTT. The encoded protein is CASSRLASYYF.

This clonotype appeared many times. The rearrangement links TRBV12-3 or TRBV12-4 to TRBJ1-2; D might be TRBD1 (5 bases). This CDR3 comprises 12 residues. V shed 8 bases and J shed 2 bases, with 9 bases lying between them. CDR3 nucleotide sequence: TGTGCCAGCGTGGGGGGAAACTATGGCTACACCTTC. It yields the protein CASVGGNYGYTF.

This clonotype was seen many times. The chain combines TRBV11-2 with TRBJ1-1; unclear D gene. Germline V gives CDR1 SGHAT, CDR2 FQNNGV. Trimming cost V 5 bases and J 0 bases, with 13 bases left between them. The CDR3 consists of 15 residues. The CDR3, as DNA: TGTGCCAGCAGCCCCACGCGGGGATTGAACACTGAAGCTTTCTTT. Translating gives CASSPTRGLNTEAFF.

V and J are TRBV20-1 and TRBJ2-1, with TRBD2 matching over 7 bases. V dropped 1 base and J dropped 0; count of bases not matched to a gene: 6. The CDR3 consists of 16 residues. Germline V gene data show CDR1 as DFQATT and CDR2 as SNEGSKA (reference sequence). The CDR3 protein is CSARASTSRSYNEQFF. The CDR3 nucleotides read TGCAGTGCTAGAGCCTCGACTAGCCGCTCCTACAATGAGCAGTTCTTC.

In this sample, this clonotype turned up many times. The gene calls are TRBV10-3 and TRBJ2-7; D may be TRBD2 (5 bases). The CDR3 contains 14 residues. Germline CDR1 and CDR2: ENHRY and SYGVKD. Deletions cut 4 bases from V and 2 bases from J, with 12 bases between. DNA of the CDR3: TGTGCCATCAGTGGGAGGTTCTCGCCCTACGAGCAGTACTTC. This translates into CAISGRFSPYEQYF.

This clonotype occurred a few times. This chain joins TRBV12-3 or TRBV12-4 and TRBJ1-5, with TRBD1 as a possible D gene (6 bases). CDR3 length equals 14 residues. Trimming cost V 4 bases and J 9 bases, with 16 bases left between them. The CDR3 bases are TGTGCCAGCAGTTCAGGGGCACAAATTGGGCCCCAGCATTTT. Its protein product is CASSSGAQIGPQHF.

This clonotype appeared a few times. The chain combines TRBV15 with TRBJ2-7; D gene uncertain. The CDR3 totals 13 residues. From germline, CDR1 is LNHNV and CDR2 YYDKDF (reference sequence). Between the trimmed V and J ends, which lost 4 bases and 0 bases, there was a span of 7 bases. CDR3 DNA: TGTGCCACCAGCACCTCAAGCTCCTACGAGCAGTACTTC. It yields the protein CATSTSSSYEQYF.

This clonotype appeared a few times. The rearrangement links TRBV20-1 to TRBJ1-2; TRBD1 aligns across 9 bases. The CDR3 has 17 amino acids. Germline loops: CDR1 DFQATT, CDR2 SNEGSKA (reference sequence). Losses at the gene ends were 3 bases for V and 0 bases for J; bases not matched to a gene: 11. The CDR3 protein is CSARGTGFVVTNYGYTF. Here the CDR3 DNA reads TGCAGTGCTAGGGGGACAGGGTTCGTCGTGACTAACTATGGCTACACCTTC.

This clonotype occurred many times. The chain carries TRBV5-6 and TRBJ2-3; the D gene could be TRBD1 or TRBD2 (5 bases each). V was pared by 3 bases and J by 3 bases, with 20 bases between. Germline CDR1 reads SGHDT; CDR2 reads YYEEEE. The CDR3 has 17 residues. The CDR3 is CASSSALRGISTDTQYF. The CDR3 region has the DNA TGTGCCAGCAGCTCGGCCTTGAGGGGCATAAGTACAGATACGCAGTATTTT.

This clonotype was found a few times. V usage is TRBV7-3 and J usage is TRBJ1-1; weak D call: TRBD1 (5 bases). Germline CDR1 is SGHTA and CDR2 is FQGTGA. V lost 8 bases and J 7 bases, leaving 11 bases between the germline ends. The CDR3 is 11 residues long. This CDR3 is CASLRGDEAFF. In DNA form, the CDR3 reads TGTGCCAGCCTCCGGGGGGATGAAGCTTTCTTT. The full variable domain, its missing parts supplied by reference TRBV7-3 and TRBJ1-1, is GAGVSQTPSNKVTEKGKYVELRCDPISGHTALYWYRQSLGQGPEFLIYFQGTGAADDSGLPNDRFFAVRPEGSVSTLKIQRTERGDSAVYLCASLRGDEAFFGQGTRLTVV.

Concerning this clonotype itself: A much larger clone differs from this one at a single base, so this may be a read error. The chain carries TRBV2 and TRBJ1-6; 7 bases line up with TRBD1. Germline CDR1 and CDR2: SNHLY and FYNNEI. The CDR3 spans 15 residues. The CDR3 nucleotides are TGTGCCGGCAGTGAACAGACAGGGACTAGTTCACCCCTCCACTTT. It specifies CAGSEQTGTSSPLHF.

The chain couples TRBV5-1 to TRBJ2-2; TRBD2 matches at 12 bases. The CDR3 has 17 amino acids. The J segment lost 11 bases and the V segment lost 3 bases, leaving 14 bases of the junction unmatched. Germline V gene data show CDR1 as SGHRS and CDR2 as YFSETQ. The CDR3 region is CASSSPDYLAGGPELFF. CDR3 DNA: TGCGCCAGCAGCTCGCCTGACTATCTAGCGGGAGGGCCCGAGCTGTTTTTT.

This clonotype was counted many times. The chain recombines TRBV28 with TRBJ1-1; perhaps TRBD1 as D (6 bases). V was shortened by 3 bases and J by 4 bases, with 21 bases between the two germline ends. From germline, CDR1 is MDHEN and CDR2 SYDVKM. CDR3 length: 17 residues. The CDR3: CASSFQGNLVGSTEAFF. CDR3 DNA: TGTGCCAGCAGTTTTCAGGGGAACTTAGTGGGCAGCACTGAAGCTTTCTTT.

The table lists this clonotype with many counts. One end of the junction varies from germline; a read error may be responsible. The chain combines TRBV4-1 with TRBJ1-5; D is ambiguous. Per the germline V gene, CDR1 is MGHRA and CDR2 is YSYEKL. The CDR3 is 14 residues long. CDR3 in DNA: TGTGCCAGCAGCCAAGAGTGGGGCAATCAGCCCCAGCATTTT. It encodes CASSQEWGNQPQHF.

This clonotype was counted a single time. The DNA for the CDR3 is TGTGCCAGCAGCTTGGGGCGGCATGAGCAGTTCTTC. This encodes CASSLGRHEQFF. The chain joins TRBV12-3 or TRBV12-4 to TRBJ2-1; TRBD1 is a possible D gene (5 bases). The length of the CDR3 is 12 residues. Deletions cut 6 bases from V and 8 bases from J, with 11 bases between.

V and J are TRBV12-3 or TRBV12-4 and TRBJ2-2, with TRBD2 identical over 12 bases. The trim removed 1 base at V and 4 bases at J, leaving 7 bases unmatched. The CDR3 sequence is 18 residues long. CDR3 sequence: CASSLGALAGGVTGELFF. In DNA form, the CDR3 reads TGTGCCAGCAGTTTAGGGGCCCTAGCGGGAGGGGTCACCGGGGAGCTGTTTTTT.